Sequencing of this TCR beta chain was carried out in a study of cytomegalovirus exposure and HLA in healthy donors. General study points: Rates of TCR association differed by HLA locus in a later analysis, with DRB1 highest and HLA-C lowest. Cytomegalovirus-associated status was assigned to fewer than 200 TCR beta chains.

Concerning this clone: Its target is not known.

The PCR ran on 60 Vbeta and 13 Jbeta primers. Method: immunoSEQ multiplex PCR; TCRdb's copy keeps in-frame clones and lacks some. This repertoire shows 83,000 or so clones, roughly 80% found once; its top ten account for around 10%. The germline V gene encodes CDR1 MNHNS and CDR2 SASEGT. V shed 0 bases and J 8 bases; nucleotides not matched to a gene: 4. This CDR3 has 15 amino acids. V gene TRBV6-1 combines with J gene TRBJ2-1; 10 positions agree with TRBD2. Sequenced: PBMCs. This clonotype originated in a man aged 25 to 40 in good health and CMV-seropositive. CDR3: CASSEAKAGGDEQFF. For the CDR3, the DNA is TGTGCCAGCAGTGAAGCGAAAGCGGGGGGGGATGAGCAGTTCTTC.